The next 18 T cell receptor beta chains were all read from a single sample in a study of T cell responses to AZD1222 COVID-19 vaccine. Only in-frame clones appear in the TCRdb table, and some are missing; sequencing was by immunoSEQ multiplex PCR. Of some 160,000 clones listed, roughly 90% are singletons. The sample consisted of peripheral blood, taken on day 0 of AZD1222 vaccination. These receptor sequences come from an adult in good health.

This chain uses TRBV29-1 with TRBJ1-1, with TRBD1 identical over 7 bases. The CDR3 spans 12 residues. CDR1 SQVTM and CDR2 ANQGSEA come from the germline V gene. After removal of 4 bases from V and 6 bases from J, the junction contained 5 bases not matched to a gene. The CDR3 here is CSVVPGQAEAFF. As DNA, the CDR3 is TGCAGCGTTGTTCCCGGACAGGCTGAAGCTTTCTTT.

This sequence joins TRBV5-4 and TRBJ2-1; the D is unclear. Germline values: CDR1 SGHNT, CDR2 YYREEE (reference sequence). V shed 4 bases and J shed 9 bases, with 14 bases lying between them. The CDR3 runs to 13 residues. CDR3 DNA sequence: TGTGCCAGCAGCGCAGGACGTACAACTGAGCAGTTCTTC. Protein: CASSAGRTTEQFF.

This clone was seen a single time. The rearrangement links TRBV3-1 (or the pseudogene TRBV3-2) to TRBJ2-6, with D tentatively TRBD2 (6 bases). The germline V and J ends were trimmed by 7 bases and 3 bases, with 16 bases remaining between them. The CDR3 length is 16 residues. Germline CDR1 LGHDT, CDR2 YNNKEL (reference sequence). In nucleotides, the CDR3 is TGTGCCAGCAAACCTCGCGGGGCCTGTGGGGCCAACGTCCTGACTTTC. Translated, it gives CASKPRGACGANVLTF.

This chain connects TRBV25-1 to TRBJ1-4; D may be TRBD1 (5 bases). The CDR3 consists of 14 residues. Germline assignment: CDR1 MGHDK and CDR2 SYGVNS. Trimming took 2 bases from V and 8 from J, leaving 12 bases between them. CDR3 in amino acids: CASSEVRGSEKLFF. For the CDR3, the DNA is TGTGCCAGCAGTGAAGTACGGGGGTCCGAAAAACTGTTTTTT.

CDR3 coding DNA: TGTGCCAGCAGCCCTTATAAGGTTGTAAGGGGGAGCTACGAGCAGTACTTC. Translation: CASSPYKVVRGSYEQYF. This chain links TRBV5-8 with TRBJ2-7; TRBD1 might be the D (6 bases). Trimming removed 4 bases from V and 3 bases from J, with 23 bases in between. The CDR3 runs to 17 residues. CDR1 and CDR2 from the germline V gene are SGHTS and YDEGEE.

The chain carries TRBV30 and TRBJ1-5, with TRBD1 as a possible D gene (5 bases). The CDR3 totals 13 residues. Trimming removed 5 bases at V and 1 base at J, with 9 bases between. The germline CDR1 and CDR2 sequences are GTSNPN and SVGIG (reference sequence). The CDR3: CAWDAGSNQPQHF. In DNA, the CDR3 is TGTGCCTGGGATGCAGGGAGCAATCAGCCCCAGCATTTT.

The CDR3 here is CASSGFPGYEQYF. As DNA, the CDR3 is TGTGCCAGCAGCGGATTCCCAGGGTACGAGCAGTACTTC. The chain couples TRBV28 to TRBJ2-7; TRBD1 is a possible D gene (5 bases). This CDR3 spans 13 amino acids. Germline V gives CDR1 MDHEN, CDR2 SYDVKM. Trimming removed 6 bases from V and 4 bases from J, with 13 bases in between.

The rearrangement joins TRBV29-1 to TRBJ2-5; 9 bases are a match to TRBD2. The germline V gene has CDR1 SQVTM and CDR2 ANQGSEA. This CDR3 is built from 14 residues. The CDR3 protein is CAGGFAGGPGTQYF. CDR3 in DNA: TGCGCTGGAGGTTTTGCGGGAGGGCCGGGGACCCAGTACTTC.

The V call is TRBV28, the J call TRBJ1-5; D unresolved. Trimming took off 1 base at V and 3 bases at J, with 7 bases between the two ends. The CDR3 is 14 amino acids. Germline CDR1 and CDR2: MDHEN and SYDVKM. For the CDR3, the DNA is TGTGCCAGCAGTTTATACGAGATCAATCAGCCCCAGCATTTT. Residues: CASSLYEINQPQHF.

The V and J genes are TRBV24-1 and TRBJ1-2; 10 nucleotides agree with TRBD1. The CDR3 loop spans 12 amino acids. The germline CDR1 and CDR2 sequences are KGHDR and SFDVKD. With V trimmed by 7 bases and J by 5 bases, 0 bases remained unmatched. The CDR3 loop reads CATRGQGYGYTF. CDR3 sequence (DNA): TGTGCCACCAGGGGACAGGGGTATGGCTACACCTTC.

This chain joins TRBV15 and TRBJ1-3; no reliable D call. Looked up from germline, CDR1 is LNHNV and CDR2 is YYDKDF (reference sequence). The length of the CDR3 is 12 residues. V was clipped by 8 bases and J by 7 bases, with 12 bases between them. CDR3 bases: TGTGCCACCGGACCCACCCGGAACACCATATATTTT. The encoded protein is CATGPTRNTIYF.

This clone was detected only a few times. The rearrangement links TRBV27 to TRBJ1-2, with TRBD1 matching over 10 bases. The ends lost 6 bases at V and 5 bases at J; junction bases unmatched: 6. CDR1 and CDR2 from the germline V gene are MNHEY and SMNVEV (reference sequence). The CDR3 covers 14 residues. CDR3 nucleotides: TGTGCCAGCAGGATACAGGGACAGGGGTATGGCTACACCTTC. Translation gives CASRIQGQGYGYTF.

This clone was observed a few times. The J gene is TRBJ1-1, the V gene TRBV30; D remains ambiguous. Between the trimmed V and J ends, which lost 1 base and 1 base, there was a span of 13 bases. The length of the CDR3 is 15 residues. Germline lookup yields CDR1 GTSNPN and CDR2 SVGIG (reference sequence). The CDR3 bases are TGTGCCTGGAGTGCCCTAGGACGGGCGAACACTGAAGCTTTCTTT. Encoded protein: CAWSALGRANTEAFF.

This chain links TRBV28 with TRBJ2-3; the D call may be TRBD1 or TRBD2 (5 bases each). Trimming shortened V by 4 bases and J by 0 bases, and 11 bases separated the two germline ends. The CDR3 is 15 residues long. Per the germline V gene, CDR1 is MDHEN and CDR2 is SYDVKM. The chain's CDR3 is CASSSVGVSTDTQYF. The CDR3 nucleotides read TGTGCCAGCAGTTCGGTGGGGGTTAGCACAGATACGCAGTATTTT.

The chain recombines TRBV4-3 with TRBJ1-1; D not certain. V lost 1 base and J lost 3, with 9 bases in between. CDR1 is LGHNA, CDR2 YSLEER, per germline. The CDR3 runs 14 residues. This CDR3 is CASSQVVGYTEAFF. In DNA, the CDR3 is TGCGCCAGCAGCCAAGTTGTAGGGTACACTGAAGCTTTCTTT.

About this clone: At one boundary the junction diverges from the germline segment, which might be a read error. The chain combines TRBV7-7 with TRBJ1-1; 9 bases align to TRBD1. The germline V gene has CDR1 SSHAT and CDR2 FNYEAQ (reference sequence). This CDR3 has 15 amino acids. The CDR3 reads CASSARQGVHTEAFF. CDR3 in DNA: TGTGCTAGCAGCGCCCGACAGGGGGTGCACACTGAAGCTTTCTTT.

Only a few counts were recorded for this clone. The gene calls are TRBV29-1 and TRBJ2-1, with TRBD2 matching over 11 bases. From germline, CDR1 is SQVTM and CDR2 ANQGSEA. This CDR3 region has 16 residues. The ends lost 4 bases at V and 4 bases at J; junction bases unmatched: 9. CDR3 sequence reads: CSVAKSTSGGYNEQFF. CDR3 bases: TGCAGCGTTGCTAAATCTACTAGCGGGGGATACAATGAGCAGTTCTTC.

The chain uses TRBV21-1 and TRBJ1-6; TRBD1 was called by the table and not checked on the DNA. TRBV21-1 counts as a pseudogene. This CDR3 contains 16 residues. CDR3 coding DNA: TGTGCCAGCAGCACCTATCCGGGACAGGGTACTTCACCCCTCCACTTT. The encoded protein is CASSTYPGQGTSPLHF.